These 10 T cell receptor beta chains share one sample of origin, sequenced in a study of blood T cells in healthy people across ages. A second roughly 6 to 11 cycle PCR used barcoded and J-beta primers. TCRdb processed the 5' RACE reads anew with MiXCR; each CDR3 protein has one entry. The sample carries 1.5 million to 2 million distinct CDR3 sequences, about 30% recorded once. Sequenced sample: blood. Receptors originate from a woman younger than 45 in good health.

This clonotype was counted at least ten times. The V call is TRBV20-1, the J call TRBJ2-5; 11 bases fit TRBD2. Germline loops: CDR1 DFQATT, CDR2 SNEGSKA (reference sequence). The trim removed 0 bases at V and 5 bases at J, leaving 8 bases unmatched. The CDR3 is made up of 16 amino acids. CDR3 residues: CSARDSSGRTVETQYF. CDR3 sequence (DNA): TGCAGTGCTAGAGATTCTAGCGGGAGGACGGTTGAGACCCAGTACTTC.

The CDR3 DNA reads as TGTGCCAGCAGTGCCTTTGGGACGGATAACACCGGGGAGCTGTTTTTT. This codes for CASSAFGTDNTGELFF. The genes are TRBV6-6 and TRBJ2-2, with D perhaps TRBD1 or TRBD2 (5 bases each). CDR1 and CDR2 from the germline V gene are MNHNY and SVGAGI (reference sequence). This CDR3 has 16 residues. Trimming removed 5 bases at V and 2 bases at J, with 15 bases between.

The sample holds many counts of this clonotype. This chain joins TRBV5-1 and TRBJ1-2; D gene unclear. The CDR3 is 16 amino acids. V dropped 0 bases and J dropped 0 bases, with 12 bases sitting between them. Germline V gene lookup returns CDR1 SGHRS and CDR2 YFSETQ. CDR3 residues: CASSLDGRAANYGYTF. DNA for the CDR3: TGCGCCAGCAGCTTGGATGGACGGGCAGCTAACTATGGCTACACCTTC.

V and J are TRBV18 and TRBJ1-1; D not resolved. Germline V gene lookup returns CDR1 KGHSH and CDR2 LQKENI. This CDR3 comprises 11 residues. The V end lost 4 bases, the J end lost 6 bases, and 6 bases lay between the germline ends. The CDR3 DNA is TGTGCCAGCTCACTCGAGGCTGAAGCTTTCTTT. Translating it yields CASSLEAEAFF.

This chain joins TRBV7-2 and TRBJ1-2; D gene uncertain. The length of the CDR3 is 13 residues. Trimming shortened V by 11 bases and J by 4 bases, and 17 bases separated the two germline ends. Germline V gene sequence: CDR1 SGHTA, CDR2 FQGNSA. CDR3 amino acids: CAGTLGMSYGYTF. In DNA, the CDR3 is TGTGCCGGCACCTTGGGGATGTCCTATGGCTACACCTTC.

V usage is TRBV15 and J usage is TRBJ1-1; the D is unclear. Per the germline V gene, CDR1 is LNHNV and CDR2 is YYDKDF (reference sequence). This CDR3 is 13 amino acids long. V was pared by 0 bases and J by 7 bases, with 9 bases between. The DNA for the CDR3 is TGTGCCACCAGCAGAGAACCGGGGTATGAAGCTTTCTTT. Residues: CATSREPGYEAFF.

This clonotype was seen only a few times. A read error may explain this, as a much larger clone is one base away. The rearrangement uses TRBV12-3 or TRBV12-4 and TRBJ1-2; no clear D. Deletions cut 5 bases from V and 5 bases from J, with 15 bases between. The CDR3 loop spans 14 amino acids. Here the CDR3 reads CASSAAGSGYGYTF. In nucleotides, the CDR3 is TGTGCCAGCAGTGCCGCTGGGTCCGGGTATGGCTACACCTTC.

The chain uses TRBV2 and TRBJ2-1; TRBD1 matches at 10 bases. There are 15 residues in the CDR3. CDR1 is SNHLY, CDR2 FYNNEI, per germline. V lost 6 bases, J lost 7 bases, and 9 bases stayed unmatched. The CDR3 sequence is CASRPGTGVPNEQFF. CDR3 coding DNA: TGTGCCAGCAGGCCCGGGACAGGGGTCCCGAATGAGCAGTTCTTC.

The gene calls are TRBV7-2 and TRBJ1-5; maybe TRBD1 (5 bases). Trimming cost V 1 base and J 7 bases, with 14 bases left between them. The CDR3 contains 15 residues. Germline CDR1 SGHTA, CDR2 FQGNSA. CDR3 loop: CASSLDGGMGQPQHF. The CDR3 coding sequence is TGTGCCAGCAGCTTAGATGGGGGAATGGGGCAGCCCCAGCATTTT.

The sample holds one count of this clonotype. This sequence joins TRBV4-2 and TRBJ1-2; D is perhaps TRBD1 (6 bases). CDR1 is LGHNA and CDR2 is YNFKEQ in the germline V gene. This CDR3 has 15 amino acids. V lost 6 bases and J 4 bases, leaving 18 bases between the germline ends. The CDR3 region has the DNA TGTGCCAGCAGTCCCGCGATGACAGGCCGCTATGGCTACACCTTC. Residues: CASSPAMTGRYGYTF.